The following is a T cell receptor (beta chain) sequence with its context. The specificity of this receptor is unknown. No base-level quality is on record; no much larger clone is a single base apart. In the paper's terms, the time point label means: patch test 2, 6 weeks after DPC sensitization. The sample's treatment or condition label, in plain terms: therapeutic diphenylcyclopropenone sensitization with weekly scalp DPC. Blood at each patch-test visit was drawn before the patch test was applied. Patients were eligible if aged 18 to 70, diagnosed with alopecia and judged suitable for DPC therapy, and pregnant patients were excluded. Total RNA was extracted from unfractionated whole blood collected in Tempus Blood RNA tubes. These data originate in a study of human T cells and chemical hapten exposure (dated by TCRdb to the early 2020s). For context, the study as a whole: For sensitization, 2% DPC in acetone was applied to a roughly 2 cm by roughly 2 cm area of upper inner arm skin. Throughout the roughly 24-week study period, patients were also given weekly therapeutic DPC doses on the scalp. Patch testing was done on the upper back using Finn chambers containing 0.01% DPC, and results were scored after 6 days according to International Contact Dermatitis Research Group standards. The mostly female patient cohort included alopecia areata with under or over 50% scalp involvement, alopecia totalis and alopecia universalis. Libraries were pooled for sequencing, and per-sample TCR yields varied mainly because of small differences in library volumes within the pool. The study tracked peripheral blood TCR repertoire changes in vivo during primary and secondary sensitization to the hapten diphenylcyclopropenone (DPC) in alopecia patients. Blood samples were taken from patients before sensitization (week 0) and then at 2, 6 and about 24 weeks after DPC sensitization. Roughly 30 alopecia patients provided blood for TCR sequencing at one to four time points (pre-sensitization, 2, 6 and 24 weeks). Overall study results and their limits: Because every patient had alopecia, a presumed autoimmune disease, the patients' immune response might differ from that of healthy individuals. Expanded TCRs formed significantly more large CDR3 similarity clusters than pre-sensitization or healthy control sets, consistent with antigen-driven responses. Patch test score correlated positively with the number of PT1 expanded TCRs, reaching significance at thresholds 8, 16 and 32 but not at 4. Repeated subsampling changed both the strength of the expansion versus patch-test correlation and the threshold at which the correlation became significant. DPC sensitization did not change the number of TCRs with a frequency above 1 in 1000, and there was no evidence of changes in global repertoire structure.

Library construction relied on RACE. The listed sequencing device is NextSeq 500. During library preparation, unique molecular identifiers were attached to individual cDNA molecules so that TCRs could be counted quantitatively and reproducibly. From each blood RNA sample, both TCR alpha and TCR beta chains were sequenced. The study's own analysis went as follows. The median number of TCRs per sample was 85,000 to 100,000, ranging from about 23,224 to 690,600. The Decombinator software suite was used to annotate the V, J and CDR3 of the TCR reads. Every sample was subsampled to the same number of TCRs (28,000) for the PS versus PT1 abundance plots. Expanded TCRs were defined as absent before sensitization and observed at least eight times at the 2-week time point. In-frame beta chains were kept once TCRdb had trimmed the public reads at Q25 with fastp and called clones with MiXCR. Each record represents a unique CDR3 protein, reported with the most common genes and DNA among its rows. It is TCRdb's table, rather than the study itself, that gives the V and J calls and clone size. The table for this sample lists approximately 120,000 distinct CDR3 sequences; 9.2% of them were counted only once. The leading ten clones occupy 3.1% of the sample.

From a lookup of the germline V gene (reference sequence), CDR1 and CDR2 are SGHKS and YYEKEE. CDR3 length: 15 amino acids, cysteine to phenylalanine. Just the 45-base CDR3 DNA is kept, in frame starting at base 1. V gives up 0 bases and J gives up 2 bases, and the segment between their germline ends measures 12 bases. The source is a woman between 40 and 55 years old with alopecia areata. Some clones in this sample may be carry-over from other donors' samples. The sample here was whole blood, taken in connection with sensitization to the hapten diphenylcyclopropenone (DPC). Recombination connected TRBV5-5 to TRBJ2-7; no D gene is confidently identified. DNA sequence: TGTGCCAGCAGCTTGGTAACGGGCGATCCCTACGAGCAGTACTTC. The translation is CASSLVTGDPYEQYF.